This T cell receptor (beta chain) was sequenced for a study of radiation and T cells in renal cell carcinoma. Turning to the study itself: Nephrectomy followed 15 Gy stereotactic body radiation by 4 weeks. Broader study findings: From baseline, blood top tumor clonotypes peaked at 2 weeks post-radiation. Without pretreatment biopsies, baseline tumor clonotype presence was undetermined.

Sequenced by immunoSEQ multiplex PCR; TCRdb stores in-frame clones only, minus some. The data hold 70,000 or so clones, with around 76% observed a single time. This CDR3 is built from 14 residues. The V gene lost 5 bases and the J gene lost 5 bases, with 15 bases spanning the gap. Germline V gene lookup returns CDR1 SGHNT and CDR2 YENEEA. Described time point: blood 2 weeks post-SBRT. Stated treatment: 15 Gy SBRT to primary tumor, nephrectomy 4 weeks later. Radiation-treated patients gave blood at baseline, week 2 and week 4. For this clone: Its antigen is undetermined.

This receptor was obtained from a man in his 60s with renal cell carcinoma. The specimen comprised blood, sampled from a patient whose treatment included radiotherapy and nephrectomy. The V call is TRBV11-3, the J call TRBJ2-5; D gene ambiguous. CDR3 amino acids: CASSLNHGRETQYF. The DNA of the CDR3 is TGTGCCAGCAGCCTTAATCACGGGCGGGAGACCCAGTACTTC.